Presented here are 24 T cell receptor beta chains from one specimen sequenced in a study of beta chain features in type 1 diabetes (dated by TCRdb to the late 2010s). To prepare the library, the immunoSEQ multiplex PCR assay was applied. The High Capacity cDNA Reverse Transcription Kit was used to reverse transcribe all of the isolated RNA, meaning that expressed TCRB transcripts were what got sequenced. TCRdb took this table from immuneACCESS and kept in-frame rearrangements with V and J called. Such tables lack part of the clones; where checked against another copy, unresolved V genes explain under half of the gap, and the rest is unexplained. In all, the sample holds nearly 350,000 clones, and less than 10% of those were seen once. Clones ranked in the top ten supply 0.44% of the sample. Source material: central memory CD4+ T cells from blood. The receptors stem from a woman between 18 and 30 years old in good health.

A few counts support this clone. The gene calls are TRBV14 and TRBJ2-2; 7 bases line up with TRBD1. This CDR3 contains 13 residues. CDR1 SGHDN and CDR2 FVKESK come from the germline V gene. With 3 bases clipped from V and 6 bases from J, the junction kept 1 base outside the gene matches. CDR3 sequence (DNA): TGTGCCAGCAGCCAGCAGGGGGCCGGGGAGCTGTTTTTT. Amino acids: CASSQQGAGELFF.

The chain has TRBV6-5 and TRBJ2-5, with D tentatively TRBD1 or TRBD2 (5 bases each). The V end lost 2 bases, the J end lost 2 bases, and 12 bases lay between the germline ends. The CDR3 has 15 residues. CDR1 MNHEY and CDR2 SVGAGI come from the germline V gene. Here the CDR3 DNA reads TGTGCCAGCAGTTACACTCAGGGAGCACAAGAGACCCAGTACTTC. It is translated as CASSYTQGAQETQYF.

This clone was counted only a few times. The rearrangement joins TRBV28 to TRBJ1-1; 7 nucleotides agree with TRBD1. The CDR3 has 15 amino acids. V was clipped by 5 bases and J by 0 bases; unmatched bases: 6. From germline, CDR1 is MDHEN and CDR2 SYDVKM. CDR3 sequence (DNA): TGTGCCAGCAGTCGGGACAGAAGAATGAACACTGAAGCTTTCTTT. It is translated as CASSRDRRMNTEAFF. Based on the CDR3 plus reference TRBV28 and TRBJ1-1, the full variable domain is DVKVTQSSRYLVKRTGEKVFLECVQDMDHENMFWYRQDPGLGLRLIYFSYDVKMKEKGDIPEGYSVSREKKERFSLILESASTNQTSMYLCASSRDRRMNTEAFFGQGTRLTVV.

This clone was observed a handful of times. The chain carries TRBV6-1 and TRBJ2-1, with TRBD2 as a possible D gene (6 bases). Germline V lookup: CDR1 MNHNS, CDR2 SASEGT. CDR3 length equals 12 residues. V was shortened by 6 bases and J by 9 bases, with 12 bases between the two germline ends. DNA for the CDR3: TGTGCCAGCAGCGGGACTTCTCCTGAGCAGTTCTTC. Protein product: CASSGTSPEQFF.

This clone was detected a few times. V gene TRBV19 combines with J gene TRBJ1-5; D is possibly TRBD1 (6 bases). Trimming took off 3 bases at V and 4 bases at J, with 16 bases between the two ends. The CDR3 is made up of 16 amino acids. Germline V gene sequence: CDR1 LNHDA, CDR2 SQIVND (reference sequence). The CDR3 protein is CASSIGSQGRNQPQHF. CDR3 nucleotide sequence: TGTGCCAGTAGTATCGGCTCGCAGGGGCGAAATCAGCCCCAGCATTTT.

This chain joins TRBV7-2 and TRBJ2-3; TRBD2 aligns across 7 bases. This CDR3 contains 15 residues. Trimming at V came to 5 bases and at J to 3 bases, leaving 8 bases not matched to a gene. Germline V gives CDR1 SGHTA, CDR2 FQGNSA. CDR3 DNA: TGTGCCAGCAGCGACAAGGGAGGGCCGACAGATACGCAGTATTTT. It encodes CASSDKGGPTDTQYF.

Only a few counts were recorded for this clone. The chain employs TRBV7-3 and TRBJ2-3, with D maybe TRBD2 (5 bases). Germline V gene sequence: CDR1 SGHTA, CDR2 FQGTGA. The CDR3 spans 11 residues. The V gene lost 4 bases and the J gene lost 7 bases, with 6 bases spanning the gap. In nucleotides, the CDR3 is TGTGCCAGCAGCTCGGGGAATACGCAGTATTTT. Protein product: CASSSGNTQYF.

The J gene is TRBJ2-1, the V gene TRBV13; D gene ambiguous. The V end was cut by 5 bases, the J end by 5 bases, with 4 bases between. The CDR3 consists of 11 residues. The V gene's germline CDR1 is PRHDT and CDR2 FYEKMQ (reference sequence). The DNA for the CDR3 is TGTGCCAGCAGCAGGGACAATGAGCAGTTCTTC. Amino acids: CASSRDNEQFF.

The genes are TRBV5-6 and TRBJ1-4; D is ambiguous. The CDR3 runs 14 residues. The V end lost 2 bases, the J end lost 0 bases, and 5 bases lay between the germline ends. CDR1 SGHDT and CDR2 YYEEEE come from the germline V gene. CDR3 in amino acids: CASSFGATNEKLFF. CDR3 nucleotide sequence: TGTGCCAGCAGCTTCGGTGCAACTAATGAAAAACTGTTTTTT. The complete variable domain, with remaining parts taken from reference TRBV5-6 and TRBJ1-4, reads DAGVTQSPTHLIKTRGQQVTLRCSPKSGHDTVSWYQQALGQGPQFIFQYYEEEERQRGNFPDRFSGHQFPNYSSELNVNALLLGDSALYLCASSFGATNEKLFFGSGTQLSVL.

V is TRBV11-3 and J is TRBJ2-1; D is perhaps TRBD2 (5 bases). The germline V and J ends were trimmed by 5 bases and 1 base, with 15 bases remaining between them. Germline V CDR1 and CDR2: SGHNT, YENEEA. The CDR3 loop spans 16 amino acids. CDR3 residues: CASSRGSIPSYNEQFF. In DNA, the CDR3 is TGTGCCAGCAGCCGCGGGTCCATACCATCCTACAATGAGCAGTTCTTC.

The chain combines TRBV5-4 with TRBJ1-1; D is unresolved. The V end was cut by 1 base, the J end by 0 bases, with 10 bases between. In germline, CDR1 is SGHNT, CDR2 YYREEE (reference sequence). The CDR3 sequence is 15 residues long. CDR3 DNA sequence: TGTGCCAGCAGCTTGTCAGTCGGAGTGAACACTGAAGCTTTCTTT. Amino acid sequence: CASSLSVGVNTEAFF. Combining the CDR3 with reference TRBV5-4 and TRBJ1-1 gives the whole variable domain ETGVTQSPTHLIKTRGQQVTLRCSSQSGHNTVSWYQQALGQGPQFIFQYYREEENGRGNFPPRFSGLQFPNYSSELNVNALELDDSALYLCASSLSVGVNTEAFFGQGTRLTVV.

This clone has a count of ten or more. The chain combines TRBV4-3 with TRBJ2-7; 11 nucleotides match TRBD1. With V trimmed by 4 bases and J by 4 bases, 6 bases remained unmatched. Looked up from germline, CDR1 is LGHNA and CDR2 is YSLEER. The CDR3 has 15 amino acids. In DNA form, the CDR3 reads TGCGCCAGCAGCCCTGGACAGGGGGCGATATACGAGCAGTACTTC. This codes for CASSPGQGAIYEQYF.

The chain couples TRBV7-6 to TRBJ2-2; D is perhaps TRBD1 or TRBD2 (5 bases each). The CDR3 sequence is 16 residues long. V lost 1 base to trimming and J lost 6 bases, with 15 bases between them. The germline CDR1 and CDR2 sequences are SGHVS and FNYEAQ. The DNA for the CDR3 is TGTGCCAGCAGCTTAGAGGGACCCCAGGGATCCGGGGAGCTGTTTTTT. Protein: CASSLEGPQGSGELFF. Full variable domain (missing parts from reference TRBV7-6 and TRBJ2-2): GAGVSQSPRYKVTKRGQDVALRCDPISGHVSLYWYRQALGQGPEFLTYFNYEAQQDKSGLPNDRFSAERPEGSISTLTIQRTEQRDSAMYRCASSLEGPQGSGELFFGEGSRLTVL.

This clone appeared a few times. This sequence joins TRBV28 and TRBJ1-2; D is uncertain. Looked up from germline, CDR1 is MDHEN and CDR2 is SYDVKM. V lost 4 bases, J lost 2 bases, and 8 bases lay in between. This CDR3 has 13 residues. DNA of the CDR3: TGTGCCAGCAGTTCTATAACAAACTATGGCTACACCTTC. This encodes CASSSITNYGYTF.

J is TRBJ1-2 and V is TRBV7-2; tentative D call: TRBD1 (5 bases). The germline CDR1 and CDR2 sequences are SGHTA and FQGNSA. Trimming shortened V by 4 bases and J by 2 bases, and 14 bases separated the two germline ends. The CDR3 runs to 15 residues. The CDR3 DNA sequence: TGTGCCAGCAGCTCCGGAGGGGCACAAAACTATGGCTACACCTTC. Its translation is CASSSGGAQNYGYTF.

The chain combines TRBV2 with TRBJ1-2; D is ambiguous. The germline V and J ends were trimmed by 3 bases and 4 bases, with 3 bases remaining between them. Germline CDR1 is SNHLY and CDR2 is FYNNEI. The CDR3 sequence is 11 residues long. The CDR3 sequence: CASSDSYGYTF. The CDR3 DNA sequence: TGTGCCAGCAGTGATAGCTATGGCTACACCTTC.

V is TRBV15 and J is TRBJ1-2; 9 bases map to TRBD1. This CDR3 is 16 amino acids long. Germline CDR1 reads LNHNV; CDR2 reads YYDKDF (reference sequence). V trimming: 3 bases; J trimming: 8 bases; junction bases outside the gene matches: 13. The CDR3 DNA follows: TGTGCCACCAGCAGGGAGGGGGGACAGGGAAAGGACGGCTACACCTTC. This codes for CATSREGGQGKDGYTF. Drawing the rest from reference TRBV15 and TRBJ1-2, the complete variable domain is DAMVIQNPRYQVTQFGKPVTLSCSQTLNHNVMYWYQQKSSQAPKLLFHYYDKDFNNEADTPDNFQSRRPNTSFCFLDIRSPGLGDTAMYLCATSREGGQGKDGYTFGSGTRLTVV.

Only a few counts were recorded for this clone. The rearrangement uses TRBV4-3 and TRBJ2-5; possibly TRBD1 for D (6 bases). Trimming left V 3 bases short and J 5 bases short, with 16 bases between. This CDR3 spans 15 amino acids. Germline values: CDR1 LGHNA, CDR2 YSLEER. The CDR3 DNA reads as TGCGCCAGCAGCCAGTCAGGGGTCCCGGGGGAGACCCAGTACTTC. It codes for CASSQSGVPGETQYF.

V gene TRBV27 combines with J gene TRBJ1-5, with D maybe TRBD1 (5 bases). The V gene lost 5 bases and the J gene lost 4 bases, with 12 bases spanning the gap. The germline gives CDR1 MNHEY, CDR2 SMNVEV (reference sequence). This CDR3 comprises 14 residues. For the CDR3, the DNA is TGTGCCAGCAGTCGGGAAAGGGGAAATCAGCCCCAGCATTTT. Translated: CASSRERGNQPQHF.

There are many counts of this clone. The chain joins TRBV2 to TRBJ2-3; D uncertain. Trimming stripped 7 bases from V and 6 bases from J, with 11 bases between. CDR3 length equals 12 residues. The germline gives CDR1 SNHLY, CDR2 FYNNEI. CDR3 DNA: TGTGCCAGCAAGGAGTCTGGTGATACGCAGTATTTT. Translating gives CASKESGDTQYF.

This clone was observed a few times. This chain connects TRBV7-2 to TRBJ1-1; no definite D call. The germline gives CDR1 SGHTA, CDR2 FQGNSA. This CDR3 is built from 13 residues. V was trimmed by 3 bases and J by 7 bases, leaving 12 bases between them. In DNA, the CDR3 is TGTGCCAGCAGCTTGTATCGCGGAAATGAAGCTTTCTTT. It yields the protein CASSLYRGNEAFF.

This clone has a handful of counts. This CDR3 is CASSPPWAQGNEQFF. The CDR3 region has the DNA TGTGCCAGCTCACCACCGTGGGCGCAGGGCAATGAGCAGTTCTTC. The chain carries TRBV18 and TRBJ2-1; TRBD1 might be the D (5 bases). CDR3 length: 15 residues. V was clipped by 0 bases and J by 6 bases, with 12 bases between them. Looked up from germline, CDR1 is KGHSH and CDR2 is LQKENI.

There are a few counts of this clone. This sequence joins TRBV28 and TRBJ2-7; 8 bases fit TRBD2. The CDR3 is 15 residues long. The germline gives CDR1 MDHEN, CDR2 SYDVKM. V shed 5 bases and J 0 bases; nucleotides not matched to a gene: 6. The DNA for the CDR3 is TGTGCCAGCAGTAGCCCCGGGACTAGCTCCTACGAGCAGTACTTC. As protein: CASSSPGTSSYEQYF.

This clone was found a few times. The V call is TRBV5-1, the J call TRBJ2-5; 7 positions match TRBD2. Per germline, CDR1 SGHRS and CDR2 YFSETQ. This CDR3 is built from 14 residues. The V and J ends lost 2 bases and 2 bases, in that order; junction bases with no gene match: 3. The CDR3 here is CASSLLAGQETQYF. CDR3 coding DNA: TGCGCCAGCAGCTTATTAGCGGGTCAAGAGACCCAGTACTTC.